One and the same sample provided the 25 T cell receptor beta chains below, sequenced in a study of T-cell memory formation after mild COVID-19. TCRdb reprocessed the 5' RACE reads with MiXCR, giving one entry per CDR3 protein. The sample comprises approximately 440,000 distinct CDR3 sequences, around 18% of which are singletons, and 7.5% to 9.5% rests with the top ten. Sequenced input: PBMCs or a T cell subset sorted from them (not recorded which). The receptors come from an adult woman who had mild COVID-19 (a few samples of this study predate the infection). Cell type and time point are not known.

This clonotype has at least ten counts. The V gene is TRBV7-8, the J gene TRBJ1-1; 12 nucleotides agree with TRBD1. The trim removed 3 bases at V and 2 bases at J, leaving 10 bases unmatched. Germline values: CDR1 SGHVS, CDR2 FQNEAQ. This CDR3 comprises 18 residues. Here the CDR3 reads CASSFRTGTGGRNTEAFF. The CDR3 DNA follows: TGTGCCAGCAGCTTCCGAACCGGGACAGGGGGCCGTAACACTGAAGCTTTCTTT.

This clonotype occurred many times. V is TRBV7-9 and J is TRBJ2-7; 10 bases align to TRBD2. Trimming took 3 bases from V and 2 from J; bases not matched to a gene: 10. CDR3 size: 17 residues. Germline V gene data show CDR1 as SEHNR and CDR2 as FQNEAQ (reference sequence). The CDR3 sequence: CASSFDQVAGGPYEQYF. The DNA for the CDR3 is TGTGCCAGCAGCTTTGATCAGGTAGCGGGAGGACCCTACGAGCAGTACTTC.

Only a few counts were recorded for this clonotype. The rearrangement uses TRBV11-2 and TRBJ1-2; the D gene is possibly TRBD1 (5 bases). The CDR3 length is 13 residues. Trimming pared 7 bases from V and 12 bases from J, leaving 21 bases between. Germline V gene sequence: CDR1 SGHAT, CDR2 FQNNGV. The CDR3 loop is CASITGPLDAHTF. The DNA for the CDR3 is TGTGCCAGCATTACGGGACCGTTGGACGCCCACACCTTC.

V gene TRBV20-1 combines with J gene TRBJ1-4; TRBD1 matches 7 bases. This CDR3 comprises 15 residues. Losses at the gene ends were 0 bases for V and 4 bases for J; bases not matched to a gene: 5. Germline V gene data show CDR1 as DFQATT and CDR2 as SNEGSKA (reference sequence). The CDR3: CSARDPGQLNEKLFF. DNA of the CDR3: TGCAGTGCTAGAGATCCGGGACAGCTTAATGAAAAACTGTTTTTT.

This clonotype has at least ten counts. The gene calls are TRBV7-2 and TRBJ2-7; a weak D match, TRBD2 (6 bases). Germline lookup yields CDR1 SGHTA and CDR2 FQGNSA. V was cut by 0 bases and J by 5 bases, with 8 bases left in between. The CDR3 consists of 13 residues. The CDR3 region is CASSLARDHEQYF. The CDR3 nucleotides read TGTGCCAGCAGCTTAGCGCGGGACCACGAGCAGTACTTC. The full variable domain, rest sourced from reference TRBV7-2 and TRBJ2-7, is GAGVSQSPSNKVTEKGKDVELRCDPISGHTALYWYRQSLGQGLEFLIYFQGNSAPDKSGLPSDRFSAERTGGSVSTLTIQRTQQEDSAVYLCASSLARDHEQYFGPGTRLTVT.

The CDR3 is CASISRDRASNEQFF. The DNA for the CDR3 is TGTGCCAGCATTTCGCGTGACAGGGCAAGCAATGAGCAGTTCTTC. V and J are TRBV2 and TRBJ2-1; 7 nucleotides match TRBD1. CDR1 is SNHLY and CDR2 is FYNNEI in the germline V gene. J lost 6 bases, V lost 7 bases, and 12 bases had no gene match. The CDR3 is 15 amino acids. Supplemented by reference TRBV2 and TRBJ2-1, the full variable domain reads EPEVTQTPSHQVTQMGQEVILRCVPISNHLYFYWYRQILGQKVEFLVSFYNNEISEKSEIFDDQFSVERPDGSNFTLKIRSTKLEDSAMYFCASISRDRASNEQFFGPGTRLTVL.

This clonotype has just a few counts. This sequence joins TRBV5-1 and TRBJ2-5, with TRBD1 identical over 8 bases. Germline CDR1 is SGHRS and CDR2 is YFSETQ. The trim removed 0 bases at V and 5 bases at J, leaving 6 bases unmatched. CDR3 size: 15 residues. The CDR3 DNA follows: TGCGCCAGCAGCTTGGCGCAGGGGGCGCAGGAGACCCAGTACTTC. Its protein product is CASSLAQGAQETQYF.

This clonotype was detected a few times. The chain carries TRBV6-5 and TRBJ1-1; maybe TRBD1 (6 bases). The CDR3 runs 15 residues. From germline, CDR1 is MNHEY and CDR2 SVGAGI. V was cut by 8 bases and J by 1 base, with 17 bases left in between. The CDR3 sequence is CASASGGTSNTEAFF. The CDR3 nucleotides read TGTGCCAGCGCGTCGGGGGGCACTTCGAACACTGAAGCTTTCTTT.

This clonotype was detected only a few times. The chain has TRBV7-6 and TRBJ2-3; 11 bases align to TRBD1. Losses at the gene ends were 2 bases for V and 4 bases for J; bases not matched to a gene: 5. The germline CDR1 and CDR2 sequences are SGHVS and FNYEAQ. The CDR3 is 16 residues long. The CDR3 loop is CASSLNPGQGADTQYF. As DNA, the CDR3 is TGTGCCAGCAGCTTAAATCCGGGACAGGGGGCAGATACGCAGTATTTT.

V usage is TRBV13 and J usage is TRBJ1-1, with TRBD1 matching over 7 bases. This CDR3 contains 14 residues. CDR1 is PRHDT, CDR2 FYEKMQ, per germline (reference sequence). V lost 6 bases and J lost 1; bases outside the gene matches: 5. CDR3 bases: TGTGCCAGCAGATTCACAGGGGAGAACACTGAAGCTTTCTTT. Translation gives CASRFTGENTEAFF.

The rearrangement uses TRBV24-1 and TRBJ2-2; TRBD1 is a possible D gene (6 bases). CDR3 length: 19 amino acids. Per the germline V gene, CDR1 is KGHDR and CDR2 is SFDVKD. V lost 4 bases and J lost 5, with 25 bases in between. The CDR3 DNA reads as TGTGCCACCAGTGACCCCCCCTGGGACATCTGGGGGAGTACCGGGGAGCTGTTTTTT. The encoded protein is CATSDPPWDIWGSTGELFF.

The rearrangement joins TRBV2 to TRBJ2-2; the match to TRBD2 covers 8 bases. V dropped 2 bases and J dropped 4; count of bases not matched to a gene: 12. The CDR3 length is 18 residues. The V gene's germline CDR1 is SNHLY and CDR2 FYNNEI. The CDR3: CASSERARAGDLTGELFF. DNA for the CDR3: TGTGCCAGCAGTGAAAGGGCTCGAGCGGGGGACCTCACCGGGGAGCTGTTTTTT.

V gene TRBV7-9 combines with J gene TRBJ1-1, with D hard to call. The ends were cut back, 4 bases at V and 2 bases at J, with 14 bases in the middle. Germline V gene sequence: CDR1 SEHNR, CDR2 FQNEAQ (reference sequence). This CDR3 is 15 amino acids long. CDR3 in amino acids: CASSSGGSRNTEAFF. The CDR3 coding sequence is TGTGCCAGCAGCTCCGGCGGCAGTCGAAACACTGAAGCTTTCTTT. Full variable domain (outside the CDR3, taken from reference TRBV7-9 and TRBJ1-1): DTGVSQNPRHKITKRGQNVTFRCDPISEHNRLYWYRQTLGQGPEFLTYFQNEAQLEKSRLLSDRFSAERPKGSFSTLEIQRTEQGDSAMYLCASSSGGSRNTEAFFGQGTRLTVV.

This clonotype has just a few counts. The chain joins TRBV4-1 to TRBJ1-2, with D unresolved. Germline V lookup: CDR1 MGHRA, CDR2 YSYEKL. The CDR3 consists of 13 residues. V dropped 2 bases and J dropped 4 bases, with 8 bases sitting between them. CDR3 protein: CASSQSTVYGYTF. CDR3 DNA: TGCGCCAGCAGCCAATCTACGGTCTATGGCTACACCTTC.

This rearrangement joins TRBV2 to TRBJ1-1; D uncertain. This CDR3 has 9 residues. V was pared by 4 bases and J by 7 bases, with 1 base between. From germline, CDR1 is SNHLY and CDR2 FYNNEI. CDR3 region: CASSVEAFF. CDR3 nucleotide sequence: TGTGCCAGCAGTGTTGAAGCTTTCTTT. Variable domain in full (rest from reference TRBV2 and TRBJ1-1): EPEVTQTPSHQVTQMGQEVILRCVPISNHLYFYWYRQILGQKVEFLVSFYNNEISEKSEIFDDQFSVERPDGSNFTLKIRSTKLEDSAMYFCASSVEAFFGQGTRLTVV.

This clonotype appeared a few times. The chain couples TRBV6-2 or TRBV6-3 to TRBJ2-7; possible D gene TRBD1, 5 bases. The ends were cut back, 7 bases at V and 7 bases at J, with 17 bases in the middle. The CDR3 is made up of 13 amino acids. The V gene's germline CDR1 is MNHEY and CDR2 SVGEGT. In DNA form, the CDR3 reads TGTGCCAGCAACCAGGGTACTCAAGGGGAGCAGTACTTC. It codes for CASNQGTQGEQYF.

The chain joins TRBV12-3 or TRBV12-4 to TRBJ1-5; tentatively, D is TRBD1 (6 bases). The length of the CDR3 is 14 residues. V lost 2 bases and J lost 4, with 9 bases in between. CDR3 sequence: CASSLFQGNQPQHF. In DNA, the CDR3 is TGTGCCAGCAGTTTATTTCAGGGGAATCAGCCCCAGCATTTT.

V and J are TRBV12-3 or TRBV12-4 and TRBJ2-2; possible D gene TRBD2, 6 bases. V was clipped by 2 bases and J by 1 base, with 8 bases between them. This CDR3 spans 15 amino acids. CDR3 bases: TGTGCCAGCAGTTTACGGCGGGAGAACACCGGGGAGCTGTTTTTT. Translation: CASSLRRENTGELFF.

This clonotype was counted a few times. The chain is built from TRBV5-1 and TRBJ2-3; the D gene could be TRBD1 or TRBD2 (5 bases each). Germline values: CDR1 SGHRS, CDR2 YFSETQ. The CDR3 runs 17 residues. V was clipped by 1 base and J by 4 bases, with 19 bases between them. The DNA for the CDR3 is TGCGCCAGCAGCTTGCCCTGGGGCCTCGGGGATGCAGATACGCAGTATTTT. Translated: CASSLPWGLGDADTQYF.

The V gene is TRBV2, the J gene TRBJ2-3, with 10 bases lining up with TRBD2. The CDR3 is made up of 17 amino acids. The germline gives CDR1 SNHLY, CDR2 FYNNEI. Losses at the gene ends were 6 bases for V and 6 bases for J; bases not matched to a gene: 15. The CDR3 DNA sequence: TGTGCCAGCAGCGATCCGGGACTAGCGCCCCTGATGGATACGCAGTATTTT. Translating gives CASSDPGLAPLMDTQYF.

This clonotype was recorded many times. The chain recombines TRBV20-1 with TRBJ2-5; D might be TRBD2 (5 bases). The length of the CDR3 is 13 residues. V lost 7 bases and J lost 4, with 16 bases in between. Per germline, CDR1 DFQATT and CDR2 SNEGSKA (reference sequence). The CDR3: CSVETGVAETQYF. The CDR3 coding sequence is TGCAGTGTTGAGACCGGGGTGGCAGAGACCCAGTACTTC.

This clonotype was found a few times. The chain carries TRBV6-1 and TRBJ1-1, with a weak D call TRBD1 (5 bases). Germline V lookup: CDR1 MNHNS, CDR2 SASEGT. This CDR3 has 14 residues. The V and J ends lost 9 bases and 4 bases respectively, with 18 bases between them. The CDR3 DNA follows: TGTGCCAGTCCGGGCTTCCAGGGTGGCACTGAAGCTTTCTTT. It translates to CASPGFQGGTEAFF.

The chain links TRBV7-9 to TRBJ1-1, with D possibly TRBD1 on 6 matching bases. The ends were cut back, 1 base at V and 6 bases at J, with 9 bases in the middle. CDR1 is SEHNR, CDR2 FQNEAQ, per germline (reference sequence). This CDR3 is 13 amino acids long. The CDR3 loop reads CASSLGTVPEAFF. CDR3 DNA: TGTGCCAGCAGCTTAGGGACAGTCCCTGAAGCTTTCTTT.

This clonotype was picked up a small number of times. The CDR3: CAWTRQGRTEAFF. CDR3 sequence (DNA): TGTGCCTGGACTAGACAGGGGAGGACTGAAGCTTTCTTT. The rearrangement uses TRBV30 and TRBJ1-1; TRBD1 agrees at 8 bases. This CDR3 has 13 amino acids. Trimming cost V 4 bases and J 5 bases; bases outside gene matches: 6. The V gene's germline CDR1 is GTSNPN and CDR2 SVGIG (reference sequence).

The gene calls are TRBV4-1 and TRBJ2-3; 10 nucleotides line up with TRBD1. The CDR3 sequence is 15 residues long. Germline-derived CDR1 and CDR2 are MGHRA and YSYEKL. The junction had 2 bases not matched to a gene; V was cut back by 0 bases and J by 5 bases. The CDR3 protein is CASSQEDRGGDTQYF. CDR3 DNA: TGCGCCAGCAGCCAAGAGGACAGGGGGGGAGATACGCAGTATTTT.